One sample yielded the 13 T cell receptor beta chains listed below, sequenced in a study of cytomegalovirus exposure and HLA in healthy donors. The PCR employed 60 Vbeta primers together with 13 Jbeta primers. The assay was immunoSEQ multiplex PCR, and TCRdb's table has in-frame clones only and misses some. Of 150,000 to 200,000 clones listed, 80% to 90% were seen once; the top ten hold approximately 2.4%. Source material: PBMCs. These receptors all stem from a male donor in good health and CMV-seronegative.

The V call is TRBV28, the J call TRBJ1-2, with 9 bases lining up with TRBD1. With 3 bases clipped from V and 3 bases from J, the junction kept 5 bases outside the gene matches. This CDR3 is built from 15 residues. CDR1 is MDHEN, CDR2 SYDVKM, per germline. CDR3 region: CASSFTGGGYYGYTF. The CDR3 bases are TGTGCCAGCAGTTTCACAGGGGGCGGGTACTATGGCTACACCTTC.

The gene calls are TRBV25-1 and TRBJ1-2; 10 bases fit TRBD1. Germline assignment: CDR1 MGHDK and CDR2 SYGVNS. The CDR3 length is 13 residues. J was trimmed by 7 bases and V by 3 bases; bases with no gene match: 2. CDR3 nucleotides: TGTGCCAGCAGTGACCGGGACAGGGGTGGCTACACCTTC. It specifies CASSDRDRGGYTF.

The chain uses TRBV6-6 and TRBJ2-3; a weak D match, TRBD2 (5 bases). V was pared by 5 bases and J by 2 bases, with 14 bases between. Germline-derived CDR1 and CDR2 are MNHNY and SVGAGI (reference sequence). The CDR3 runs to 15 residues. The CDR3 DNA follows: TGTGCCAGCAGTCAAGGACTCCCGTCCACAGATACGCAGTATTTT. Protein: CASSQGLPSTDTQYF.

For the CDR3, the DNA is TGTGCCAGCGACGGGACAGTCAACTATGGCTACACCTTC. Its protein is CASDGTVNYGYTF. The chain combines TRBV28 with TRBJ1-2, with 7 nucleotides matching TRBD1. V was clipped by 8 bases and J by 2 bases; unmatched bases: 5. CDR3 length equals 13 residues. The germline V gene has CDR1 MDHEN and CDR2 SYDVKM.

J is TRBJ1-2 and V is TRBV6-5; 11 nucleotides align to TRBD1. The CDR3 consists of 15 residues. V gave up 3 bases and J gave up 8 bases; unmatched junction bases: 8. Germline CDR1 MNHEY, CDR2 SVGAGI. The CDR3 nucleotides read TGTGCCAGCAGTTATCGCCGGACAGGGGGCTGGGGCTACACCTTC. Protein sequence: CASSYRRTGGWGYTF.

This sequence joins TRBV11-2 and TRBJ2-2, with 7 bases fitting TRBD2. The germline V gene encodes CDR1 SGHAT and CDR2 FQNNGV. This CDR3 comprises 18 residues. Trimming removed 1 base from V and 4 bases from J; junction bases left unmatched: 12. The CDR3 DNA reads TGTGCCAGCAGCTTAGGCTTAGGCGGGGGAGTAGGCACCGGGGAGCTGTTTTTT. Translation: CASSLGLGGGVGTGELFF.

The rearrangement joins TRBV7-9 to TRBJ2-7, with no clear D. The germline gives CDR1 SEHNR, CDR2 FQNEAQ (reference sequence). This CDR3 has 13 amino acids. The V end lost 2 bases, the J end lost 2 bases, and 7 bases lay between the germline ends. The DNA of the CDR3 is TGTGCCAGCAGCTTAAGACTGACCTACGAGCAGTACTTC. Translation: CASSLRLTYEQYF.

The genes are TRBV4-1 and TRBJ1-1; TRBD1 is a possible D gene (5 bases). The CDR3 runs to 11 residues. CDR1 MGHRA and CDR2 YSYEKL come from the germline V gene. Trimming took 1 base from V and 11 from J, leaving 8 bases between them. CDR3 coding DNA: TGCGCCAGCAGCCAAGCAGGGTGGGCTTTCTTT. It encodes CASSQAGWAFF.

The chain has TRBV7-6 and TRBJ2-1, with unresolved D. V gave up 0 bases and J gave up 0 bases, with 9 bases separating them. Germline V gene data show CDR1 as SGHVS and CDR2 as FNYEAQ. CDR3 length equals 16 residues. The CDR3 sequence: CASSLASRSSYNEQFF. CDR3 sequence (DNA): TGTGCCAGCAGCTTAGCTTCTCGGAGCTCCTACAATGAGCAGTTCTTC.

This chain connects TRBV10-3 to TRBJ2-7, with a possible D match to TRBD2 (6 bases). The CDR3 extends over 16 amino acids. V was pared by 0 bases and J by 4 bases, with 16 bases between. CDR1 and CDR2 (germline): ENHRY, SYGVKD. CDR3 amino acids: CAISESTRGGAYEQYF. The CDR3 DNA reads TGTGCCATCAGTGAGTCCACCCGAGGAGGGGCGTACGAGCAGTACTTC.

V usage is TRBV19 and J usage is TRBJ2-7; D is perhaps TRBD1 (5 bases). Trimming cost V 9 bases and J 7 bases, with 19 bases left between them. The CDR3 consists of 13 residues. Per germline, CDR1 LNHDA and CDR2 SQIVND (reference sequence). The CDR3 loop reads CASRSGQGREQYF. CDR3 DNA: TGTGCCAGCCGATCCGGACAAGGGCGAGAGCAGTACTTC.

In nucleotides, the CDR3 is TGTGCCAGCAGTTTGATCGGGGGGGGGCCCTACGAGCAGTACTTC. The encoded protein is CASSLIGGGPYEQYF. The rearrangement links TRBV27 to TRBJ2-7; 8 bases fit TRBD2. Losses at the gene ends were 3 bases for V and 2 bases for J; bases not matched to a gene: 6. Germline assignment: CDR1 MNHEY and CDR2 SMNVEV (reference sequence). This CDR3 comprises 15 residues.

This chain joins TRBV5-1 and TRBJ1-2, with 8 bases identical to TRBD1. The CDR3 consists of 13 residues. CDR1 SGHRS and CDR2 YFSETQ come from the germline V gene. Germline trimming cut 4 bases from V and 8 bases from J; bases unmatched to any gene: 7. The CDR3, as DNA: TGCGCCAGCAGCCAAGGACAGGGCCAGGGCTACACCTTC. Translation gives CASSQGQGQGYTF.